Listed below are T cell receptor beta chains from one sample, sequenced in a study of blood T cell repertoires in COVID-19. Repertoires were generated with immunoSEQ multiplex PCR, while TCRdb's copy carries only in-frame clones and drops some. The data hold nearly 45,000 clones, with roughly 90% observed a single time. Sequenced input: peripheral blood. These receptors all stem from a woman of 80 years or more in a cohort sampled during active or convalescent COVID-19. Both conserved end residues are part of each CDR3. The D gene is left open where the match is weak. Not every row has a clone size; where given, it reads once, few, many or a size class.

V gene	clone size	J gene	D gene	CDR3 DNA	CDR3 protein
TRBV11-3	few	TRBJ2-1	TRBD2	TGTGCCAGCAGCTTGAGCGGGACTGGGGGAAGGGATGAGCAGTTCTTC	CASSLSGTGGRDEQFF
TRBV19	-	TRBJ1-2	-	TGTGCCAGTAGTACTCTTACGACGGACAGAGGTGGCTACACCTTC	CASSTLTTDRGGYTF
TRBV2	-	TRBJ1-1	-	TGTGCCAGCGAGAGCCAGGGAAACACTGAAGCTTTCTTT	CASESQGNTEAFF
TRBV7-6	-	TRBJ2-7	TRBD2	TGTGCCAGCAGCCCTGGACTAGCGGGAGGGCATGCCTACGAGCAGTACTTC	CASSPGLAGGHAYEQYF
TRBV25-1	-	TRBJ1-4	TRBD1	TGTGCCAGCAGTGAGTCGGGACAGGGGGGTGAAAAACTGTTTTTT	CASSESGQGGEKLFF
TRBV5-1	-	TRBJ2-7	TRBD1	TGCGCCAGCAGCTTGGGAGGGACAGGGAACAATCACGAGCAGTACTTC	CASSLGGTGNNHEQYF
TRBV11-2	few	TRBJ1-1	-	TGTGCCAGCAGCCCCCGTTGGGGGGGCTGGGACACTGAAGCTTTCTTT	CASSPRWGGWDTEAFF
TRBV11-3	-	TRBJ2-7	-	TGTGCCAGCAGCTTAGGGCCTAGCTACGAGCAGTACTTC	CASSLGPSYEQYF
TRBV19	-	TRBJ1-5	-	TGTGCCAGTAGCCTGGACAGTTGGAATCAGCCCCAGCATTTT	CASSLDSWNQPQHF
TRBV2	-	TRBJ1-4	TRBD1	TGTGCCAGCAGTTCAGGGGGTCTTAATGAAAAACTGTTTTTT	CASSSGGLNEKLFF
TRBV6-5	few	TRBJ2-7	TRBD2	TGTGCCAGCAGTTACTCGACTAGCGGGAGCTCCTACGAGCAGTACTTC	CASSYSTSGSSYEQYF
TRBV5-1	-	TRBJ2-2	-	TGCGCCAGCAGCTCGGGGGACAGCGCGAACACCGGGGAGCTGTTTTTT	CASSSGDSANTGELFF
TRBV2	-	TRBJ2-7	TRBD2	TGTGCCAGCAGTGCTCTAGCGGGGGGGCTGGGAGAGCAGTACTTC	CASSALAGGLGEQYF
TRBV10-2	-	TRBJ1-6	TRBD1	TGCGCCAGCAGTGAGGGGACAGACAATTCACCCCTCCACTTT	CASSEGTDNSPLHF
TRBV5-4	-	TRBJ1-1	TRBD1	TGTGCCAGCAGCCCAGGGGGCGCTCCCTCCTCCACTGAAGCTTTCTTT	CASSPGGAPSSTEAFF
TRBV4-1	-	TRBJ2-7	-	TGCGCCAGCAGCCAACTTAGTGCCAGGGGCCACGAGCAGTACTTC	CASSQLSARGHEQYF
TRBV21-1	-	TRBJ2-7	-	TGTGCCAGCAGCCACCGGGACAGCTCCTACGAGCAGTACTTC	CASSHRDSSYEQYF
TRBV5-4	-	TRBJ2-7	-	TGTGCCAGCAGCTCGGGACTCCAAGCAGGGGAGCAGTACTTC	CASSSGLQAGEQYF
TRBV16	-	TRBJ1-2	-	TGTGCCAGCAGCCAATCCCTTAACTATGGCTACACCTTC	CASSQSLNYGYTF
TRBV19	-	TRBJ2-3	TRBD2	TGTGCCAGTAATTTTGGGACTAGCGAGGGTACGCAGTATTTT	CASNFGTSEGTQYF
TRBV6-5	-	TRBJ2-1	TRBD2	TGTGCCAGCAGAAAGCGGGAGTACAATGAGCAGTTCTTC	CASRKREYNEQFF
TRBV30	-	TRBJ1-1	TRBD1	TGTGCCTGGAGCGGGACAGGGGGAGTGAACACTGAAGCTTTCTTT	CAWSGTGGVNTEAFF
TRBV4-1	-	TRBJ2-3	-	TGCGCCAGCAGTCTCAGGCGTGGCCCCGGAGGAGATACGCAGTATTTT	CASSLRRGPGGDTQYF
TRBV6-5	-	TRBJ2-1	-	TGTGCCAGCAGTCAGGGCTCGGATCCCAATGAGCAGTTCTTC	CASSQGSDPNEQFF
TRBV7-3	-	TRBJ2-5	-	TGTGCCAGCAGCTTACCAGGTCTTCTAGAGACCCAGTACTTC	CASSLPGLLETQYF
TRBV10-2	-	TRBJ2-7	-	TGCGCCAGCAGGGAAGCAGGGTATAGAAGCTACGAGCAGTACTTC	CASREAGYRSYEQYF
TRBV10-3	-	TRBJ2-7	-	TGTGCCATCAGCGAGGGGCCAGTTTCTAACGAGCAGTACTTC	CAISEGPVSNEQYF
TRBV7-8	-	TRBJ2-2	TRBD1	TGTGCCAGCAGCTTGACGAGGGGGCGGAACACCGGGGAGCTGTTTTTT	CASSLTRGRNTGELFF
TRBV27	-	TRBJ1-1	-	TGTGCCAGCAGTACACTCCGACAGAAGGGTATGAACACTGAAGCTTTCTTT	CASSTLRQKGMNTEAFF
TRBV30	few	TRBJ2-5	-	TGTGCCTGGAGTGTAGTGGTGGGCGAGACCCAGTACTTC	CAWSVVVGETQYF
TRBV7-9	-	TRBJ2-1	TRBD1	TGTGCCAGCAGCTTAGTTGGCCGGACAGGGGTTTGGAATGAGCAGTTCTTC	CASSLVGRTGVWNEQFF
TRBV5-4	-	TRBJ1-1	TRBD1	TGTGCCAGCAGCTCCCGGGACAGTGGGGCTTTCTTT	CASSSRDSGAFF
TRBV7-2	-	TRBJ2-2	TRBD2	TGTGCCAGCAGCTTAAGAGGCGGGGGTTTCCCCGGGGAGCTGTTTTTT	CASSLRGGGFPGELFF
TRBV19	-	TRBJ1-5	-	TGTGCCAGTAGAGAAGGTGGAGGTAGCAATCAGCCCCAGCATTTT	CASREGGGSNQPQHF
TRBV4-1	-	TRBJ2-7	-	TGCGCCAGCAGCCAGGGACATTGGACCCCCTACGAGCAGTACTTC	CASSQGHWTPYEQYF
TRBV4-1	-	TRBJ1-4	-	TGCGCCAGCAGCCCTAAAACACCGACAGCAACTAATGAAAAACTGTTTTTT	CASSPKTPTATNEKLFF
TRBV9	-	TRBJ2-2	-	TGTGCCAGCAGCGTAGCGGGGAGTAGCACCGGGGAGCTGTTTTTT	CASSVAGSSTGELFF
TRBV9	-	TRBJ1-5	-	TGTGCCAGCAGCGTAGCTACGAGGGGGATGTATCAGCCCCAGCATTTT	CASSVATRGMYQPQHF
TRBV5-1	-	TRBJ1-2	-	TGCGCCAGCAGCTTGGACGGTATCTATGGCTACACCTTC	CASSLDGIYGYTF
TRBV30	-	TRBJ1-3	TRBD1	TGTGCCTGGAGCAGACAGGGGGCGGGAGGAAACACCATATATTTT	CAWSRQGAGGNTIYF
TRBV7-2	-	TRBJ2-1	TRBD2	TGTGCCAGCAGCTTAGGCCCGGGGGGAAATGAGCAGTTCTTC	CASSLGPGGNEQFF
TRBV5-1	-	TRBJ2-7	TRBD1	TGCGCCAGCAGCTTGGGTGACAGGGGCCGAGAGCAGTACTTC	CASSLGDRGREQYF
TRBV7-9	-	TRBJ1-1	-	TGTGCCGGTGCGCGGGACACTGAAGCTTTCTTT	CAGARDTEAFF
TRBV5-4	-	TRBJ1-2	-	TGTGCCAGCAGCCCCCCCTCTAACCAAGGGGTTTATGGCTACACCTTC	CASSPPSNQGVYGYTF
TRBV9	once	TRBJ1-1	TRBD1	TGTGCCAGCAGCGTAGTCGGACAGGGAAACACTGAAGCTTTCTTT	CASSVVGQGNTEAFF
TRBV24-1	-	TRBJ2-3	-	TGTGCCACCACCGGTGCTCCAGGGGGGAACACAGATACGCAGTATTTT	CATTGAPGGNTDTQYF
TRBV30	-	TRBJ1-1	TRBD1	TGTGCCTGGAGCCTCGGGACAGCTGAAGCTTTCTTT	CAWSLGTAEAFF
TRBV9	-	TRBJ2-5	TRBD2	TGTGCCAGCAGCCCCACCGAGGGGACTAGTCTGGAGACCCAGTACTTC	CASSPTEGTSLETQYF
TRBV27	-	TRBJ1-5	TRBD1	TGTGCCAGCAGTGGCTCAACGGACAGGCAGAATCAGCCCCAGCATTTT	CASSGSTDRQNQPQHF
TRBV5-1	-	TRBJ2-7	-	TGCGCCAGCAGCTTGGCCTTAGACAGTACCCACGAGCAGTACTTC	CASSLALDSTHEQYF
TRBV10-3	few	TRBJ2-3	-	TGTGCCATCACCGACAGTCGGGCAGATACGCAGTATTTT	CAITDSRADTQYF
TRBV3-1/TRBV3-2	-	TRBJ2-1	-	TGTGCCAGCAGCCAAGGGCTATCGGGGCAGTTCTTC	CASSQGLSGQFF
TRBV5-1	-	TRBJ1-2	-	TGCGCCAGCAGCTTGGGGGAGGCAGCCGACTATGGCTACACCTTC	CASSLGEAADYGYTF
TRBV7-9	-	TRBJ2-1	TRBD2	TGTGCCAGCAGCTCGACCCGGACTAGCCCTAAAGGTAATGAGCAGTTCTTC	CASSSTRTSPKGNEQFF
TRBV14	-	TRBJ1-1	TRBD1	TGTGCCAGCAGTCCTACAGGGGTCATGAACACTGAAGCTTTCTTT	CASSPTGVMNTEAFF